Here is one TCR beta chain with its context. Its antigen specificity is not known. Base qualities are not provided; no much larger clone lies one nucleotide away. This entry belongs to a study of blood T cell repertoires in COVID-19 (dated by TCRdb to about 2020). For the wider study: Samples from collaborators originated in the United States, Italy and Spain and spanned both the acute and convalescent phases of COVID-19. HLA class I and class II types, where available, came from metadata supplied by the sample provider rather than from assay-based typing. Sample metadata almost always included a de-identified subject ID, COVID-19 status, age in years and sex. The repertoires were made available in a free public database intended to serve as a resource for research on the immune response to SARS-CoV-2. The material from the prospective study consisted of cDNA or gDNA derived from T cells, B-cell-depleted T cells, or PBMCs. Deeply sampled blood TCRbeta repertoires from subjects exposed to, actively infected with, or recovered from COVID-19 were included in the dataset. The samples were drawn from the first 160 participants of the ongoing ImmuneRACE study and from 1,254 subjects provided by 6 global collaborators. General conclusions and limits of the study: Clinical and demographic metadata were provided uncurated, with the amount varying by source and participant.

Each collaborating institution followed its own protocols to collect whole blood in K2EDTA tubes. For TCRbeta analysis, collaborators shipped samples in one of three forms: frozen whole blood, isolated PBMCs, or DNA extracted from either of those sample types. The immunoSEQ Assay, a bias-controlled multiplex PCR, was used to amplify TCRbeta CDR3 regions from genomic DNA. In the original analysis: The number of nucleated cells in each sample was estimated from the amplification of reference gene primers within the assay. To quantify the absolute abundance of each unique TCRbeta CDR3 rearrangement, sequence reads were collapsed and filtered. For each sample, productive Simpson clonality was calculated as the square root of Simpson's diversity index over productive rearrangements. This immuneACCESS table, as held by TCRdb, lists in-frame sequences with V and J called but not all clones. Of the missing ones, under half trace to an unresolved V gene in checked studies; the others have no known cause. V and J calls and clone size come straight from that table; D and trimming were deduced from the DNA. This sample has around 270,000 clones in its table, and 80% to 90% of those were observed once. Jointly, the top ten make up 2% to 3% of the sample.

Its CDR3 holds 16 amino acids, cysteine through phenylalanine. Kept here is only the CDR3 DNA, which spans 48 bases and is read in frame from base 1. Relative to germline, V is 2 bases shorter and J is 11 bases shorter, with 26 bases between their ends. As encoded in the germline V gene, CDR1 is SGHDT while CDR2 is YYEEEE. Sequenced sample: peripheral blood. The chain employs TRBV5-6 and TRBJ2-7; the D gene is unclear. The sequence came from a woman aged 45 to 65 with acute or convalescent COVID-19. The CDR3 protein sequence reads: CASSFGVGGPIPHEYF. The bases are TGTGCCAGCAGCTTTGGAGTCGGCGGCCCCATCCCGCACGAGTACTTC.